Listed here are 25 T cell receptor beta chains from one sample, sequenced in a study of T cells after yellow fever vaccination. TCRdb used MiXCR to reprocess the 5' RACE reads, holding one entry per CDR3 protein. The data show hundreds of thousands of distinct CDR3 sequences, with around an eighth seen just once and more than 12% held by the top ten. The specimen was PBMCs, collected on the day of the yellow fever booster vaccination. These receptors all come from a man aged 25 to 40 who received the YFV17D yellow fever vaccine.

The chain is built from TRBV15 and TRBJ1-1; 7 bases fit TRBD1. From germline, CDR1 is LNHNV and CDR2 YYDKDF (reference sequence). The CDR3 contains 14 residues. Losses at the gene ends were 5 bases for V and 1 base for J; bases not matched to a gene: 4. CDR3 nucleotide sequence: TGTGCCACCAGCGCATGGACAGGGAACACTGAAGCTTTCTTT. The encoded protein is CATSAWTGNTEAFF.

The J gene is TRBJ1-1, the V gene TRBV20-1; D is unresolved. The CDR3 runs to 10 residues. Germline CDR1 reads DFQATT; CDR2 reads SNEGSKA (reference sequence). V lost 0 bases and J 7 bases, leaving 3 bases between the germline ends. CDR3 coding DNA: TGCAGTGCTAGAGAATTTGAAGCTTTCTTT. This translates into CSAREFEAFF.

This clonotype has only a few counts. The chain employs TRBV21-1 and TRBJ1-3; TRBD1, as called in the table, went unchecked against the DNA. TRBV21-1 is a pseudogene segment. The CDR3 covers 16 residues. CDR3: CASSKPYRTETRAIYF. As DNA, the CDR3 is TGTGCCAGCAGCAAACCTTACCGGACAGAAACGAGGGCCATATATTTT.

Only a few counts were recorded for this clonotype. The chain is built from TRBV4-3 and TRBJ1-5, with D uncertain. Germline CDR1 and CDR2: LGHNA and YSLEER. The CDR3 is made up of 15 amino acids. V was shortened by 0 bases and J by 3 bases, with 9 bases between the two germline ends. The CDR3 DNA reads TGCGCCAGCAGCCAAGAGGCGTTTGTCAATCAGCCCCAGCATTTT. Its protein is CASSQEAFVNQPQHF.

The chain carries TRBV5-1 and TRBJ1-1; a possible D gene is TRBD1 (5 bases). CDR1 is SGHRS and CDR2 is YFSETQ in the germline V gene. V gave up 4 bases and J gave up 3 bases, with 16 bases separating them. There are 15 residues in the CDR3. This CDR3 is CASSKDFLGDTEAFF. The CDR3 DNA follows: TGCGCCAGCAGCAAGGACTTCCTAGGGGACACTGAAGCTTTCTTT.

This chain links TRBV21-1 with TRBJ2-7; the DNA was not compared with TRBD1, the D call given in the table. TRBV21-1 is assigned pseudogene status. CDR3 length: 14 residues. The CDR3, as DNA: TGTGCCAGCAGCACCAGGGGGCCGGCCTACGAGCAGTACTTC. This gives the protein CASSTRGPAYEQYF.

This clonotype was seen more than once but under ten times. This chain links TRBV5-1 with TRBJ2-3; D is possibly TRBD2 (5 bases). The ends were cut back, 4 bases at V and 3 bases at J, with 15 bases in the middle. CDR3 length equals 15 residues. CDR1 and CDR2 (germline): SGHRS, YFSETQ. The CDR3 sequence is CASSPGEIATDTQYF. CDR3 nucleotides: TGCGCCAGCAGCCCCGGGGAGATAGCAACAGATACGCAGTATTTT.

This clonotype appeared many times. The rearrangement links TRBV29-1 to TRBJ2-5; TRBD2 is a possible D gene (6 bases). The CDR3 length is 11 residues. V lost 7 bases to trimming and J lost 4 bases, with 10 bases between them. Per the germline V gene, CDR1 is SQVTM and CDR2 is ANQGSEA. The CDR3: CSAGGLETQYF. The CDR3 DNA follows: TGCAGCGCCGGAGGGCTAGAGACCCAGTACTTC.

This clonotype came up many times. The chain is built from TRBV27 and TRBJ2-5; perhaps D is TRBD1 or TRBD2 (6 bases each). This CDR3 is built from 13 residues. Germline values: CDR1 MNHEY, CDR2 SMNVEV (reference sequence). The V gene lost 6 bases and the J gene lost 5 bases, with 13 bases spanning the gap. The CDR3 is CASSPGGWETQYF. The CDR3 coding sequence is TGTGCCAGCAGCCCCGGGGGCTGGGAGACCCAGTACTTC.

As regards this clonotype: The junction does not match germline at one end; this may be a read error. CDR3 in DNA: TGTAGCGGCGGGAGGAACGGGGAGACCCAGTACTTC. Translating it yields CSGGRNGETQYF. This rearrangement joins TRBV29-1 to TRBJ2-5; TRBD2 matches at 8 bases. In germline, CDR1 is SQVTM, CDR2 ANQGSEA. This CDR3 spans 12 amino acids.

This chain joins TRBV7-8 and TRBJ1-1; 8 positions agree with TRBD1. The CDR3 has 11 amino acids. Germline V gives CDR1 SGHVS, CDR2 FQNEAQ. The DNA for the CDR3 is TGTGGGGCAGGGGGCATCACTGAAGCTTTCTTT. Translated: CGAGGITEAFF. Drawing the rest from reference TRBV7-8 and TRBJ1-1, the complete variable domain is GAGVSQSPRYKVAKRGQDVALRCDPISGHVSLFWYQQALGQGPEFLTYFQNEAQLDKSGLPSDRFFAERPEGSVSTLKIQRTQQEDSAVYLCGAGGITEAFFGQGTRLTVV.

There are a few counts of this clonotype. CDR3 in amino acids: CASRKGTSGISSTDTQYF. The CDR3 nucleotides read TGTGCCAGCAGGAAAGGGACCTCGGGAATCTCTAGCACAGATACGCAGTATTTT. V and J are TRBV12-3 or TRBV12-4 and TRBJ2-3; perhaps D is TRBD1 or TRBD2 (5 bases each). The CDR3 totals 18 residues. The V end lost 6 bases, the J end lost 0 bases, and 22 bases lay between the germline ends.

Only a few counts were recorded for this clonotype. V is TRBV29-1 and J is TRBJ1-2, with 7 bases identical to TRBD1. CDR3 length: 14 amino acids. Per germline, CDR1 SQVTM and CDR2 ANQGSEA. V gave up 7 bases and J gave up 3 bases; unmatched junction bases: 11. CDR3 bases: TGCAGCGGGGACGATACAGGGGATGACTATGGCTACACCTTC. It translates to CSGDDTGDDYGYTF.

The V gene is TRBV18, the J gene TRBJ2-7; 7 nucleotides line up with TRBD1. With V trimmed by 3 bases and J by 0 bases, 5 bases remained unmatched. Germline V CDR1 and CDR2: KGHSH, LQKENI. This CDR3 is 15 amino acids long. The CDR3 DNA is TGTGCCAGCTCACCTGGGACAGTTAGCTCCTACGAGCAGTACTTC. Protein: CASSPGTVSSYEQYF.

This clonotype was counted many times. One junction end disagrees with the germline gene, perhaps due to a read error. The chain has TRBV5-6 and TRBJ2-5; tentatively, D is TRBD2 (5 bases). The length of the CDR3 is 11 residues. CDR1 and CDR2 from the germline V gene are SGHDT and YYEEEE. CDR3 coding DNA: TGTGCCAGCAGTTTGGACTCGACCCAGTACTTC. It is translated as CASSLDSTQYF.

The CDR3 nucleotides are TGTGCCAGCAGCGTAGCGGGGACAGGGTACGTGGAGACCCAGTACTTC. This sequence encodes CASSVAGTGYVETQYF. V usage is TRBV9 and J usage is TRBJ2-5, with 9 bases lining up with TRBD1. Per germline, CDR1 SGDLS and CDR2 YYNGEE. V shed 0 bases and J 5 bases; nucleotides not matched to a gene: 8. CDR3 length: 16 amino acids.

The rearrangement links TRBV5-1 to TRBJ2-3, with TRBD2 matching 12 bases. V gave up 8 bases and J gave up 4 bases; unmatched junction bases: 17. This CDR3 comprises 18 residues. Germline CDR1 SGHRS, CDR2 YFSETQ. The chain's CDR3 is CASSLAGGLLDGADTQYF. The CDR3 DNA sequence: TGCGCCAGTAGTCTAGCGGGAGGGTTGTTGGACGGCGCAGATACGCAGTATTTT.

V gene TRBV30 combines with J gene TRBJ2-7; D might be TRBD1 or TRBD2, each matching 5 bases. V was pared by 0 bases and J by 7 bases, with 16 bases between. The CDR3 sequence is 14 residues long. Germline V lookup: CDR1 GTSNPN, CDR2 SVGIG (reference sequence). The CDR3 bases are TGTGCCTGGAGTGTTCTAGGGACGGTGAGGGAGCAGTACTTC. It specifies CAWSVLGTVREQYF.

CDR3 sequence (DNA): TGTGCCAGCAGCCAAGATCTGCGCGCGAATGAGCAGTTCTTC. Protein sequence: CASSQDLRANEQFF. The chain uses TRBV4-2 and TRBJ2-1; no clear D gene. This CDR3 region has 14 residues. With 0 bases removed from V and 7 bases from J, the gap between germline ends came to 10 bases. Germline V gene sequence: CDR1 LGHNA, CDR2 YNFKEQ.

The sample holds a few counts of this clonotype. The chain employs TRBV5-4 and TRBJ2-7; D ambiguous. Germline CDR1 and CDR2: SGHNT and YYREEE (reference sequence). Between the trimmed V and J ends, which lost 0 bases and 0 bases, there was a span of 7 bases. The CDR3 sequence is 14 residues long. The CDR3 here is CASSLAGYSYEQYF. The CDR3 DNA reads TGTGCCAGCAGCTTGGCCGGGTACTCCTACGAGCAGTACTTC. The variable domain in full, completed from reference TRBV5-4 and TRBJ2-7, reads ETGVTQSPTHLIKTRGQQVTLRCSSQSGHNTVSWYQQALGQGPQFIFQYYREEENGRGNFPPRFSGLQFPNYSSELNVNALELDDSALYLCASSLAGYSYEQYFGPGTRLTVT.

This clonotype was seen only a few times. One end of the junction fails to match germline, which may point to a read error. The chain couples TRBV10-3 to TRBJ2-5; D is unclear. CDR1 is ENHRY, CDR2 SYGVKD, per germline. This CDR3 region has 12 residues. The CDR3: CAISAPEETQYF. Written as DNA, the CDR3 is TGTGCGATCAGTGCGCCCGAAGAGACCCAGTACTTC.

This clonotype has just one count. The rearrangement links TRBV27 to TRBJ2-7; 9 bases match TRBD2. CDR1 and CDR2 from the germline V gene are MNHEY and SMNVEV (reference sequence). The CDR3 consists of 15 residues. V shed 6 bases and J 6 bases; nucleotides not matched to a gene: 12. CDR3 coding DNA: TGTGCCAGCAGCCCTATAGCGGGAGCGACCCTCGAGCAGTACTTC. Protein product: CASSPIAGATLEQYF.

V is TRBV6-1 and J is TRBJ1-6; weak D call: TRBD1 (5 bases). Trimming left V 6 bases short and J 7 bases short, with 16 bases between. The CDR3 totals 15 residues. Looked up from germline, CDR1 is MNHNS and CDR2 is SASEGT. CDR3 sequence: CASRTDLGGNSPLHF. In DNA form, the CDR3 reads TGTGCCAGCAGGACCGACCTTGGGGGGAATTCACCCCTCCACTTT.

The rearrangement links TRBV5-1 to TRBJ2-7; 12 bases align to TRBD2. Germline CDR1 SGHRS, CDR2 YFSETQ. V was clipped by 2 bases and J by 3 bases; unmatched bases: 9. CDR3 length: 17 residues. The CDR3 protein is CASSLVASGRVSYEQYF. In DNA, the CDR3 is TGCGCCAGCAGCTTAGTCGCTAGCGGGAGGGTGAGCTACGAGCAGTACTTC.

The rearrangement links TRBV12-3 or TRBV12-4 to TRBJ2-5; 7 bases match TRBD2. The CDR3 totals 17 residues. V lost 5 bases, J lost 7 bases, and 19 bases stayed unmatched. The CDR3 spells CASSPMSGGSGPGTQYF. CDR3 bases: TGTGCCAGCAGTCCCATGTCTGGCGGGAGCGGTCCGGGGACCCAGTACTTC.